Sequencing of this TCR beta chain was carried out in a study of PD-L1 blockade in urothelial cancer. Sample contribution per patient ranged from 1 to 8, covering pretreatment and on-treatment. V gave up 4 bases and J gave up 0 bases, with 16 bases separating them. Germline-derived CDR1 and CDR2 are SNHLY and FYNNEI. The CDR3 is 16 residues long. Some clones are missing from TCRdb's copy, which holds only in-frame ones; the method was immunoSEQ multiplex PCR. This repertoire shows tens of thousands of clones, about four fifths found once; its top ten account for 4.5%. This specimen consisted of PBMCs, obtained around atezolizumab (anti-PD-L1) treatment. The chain has TRBV2 and TRBJ2-7, with D possibly matching TRBD2 (6 bases). This receptor was obtained from a man aged 65-85 years with urothelial cancer. The CDR3 nucleotides are TGTGCCAGCAGTGCCCCGCGGGGACGGAACTCCTACGAGCAGTACTTC. As protein: CASSAPRGRNSYEQYF.